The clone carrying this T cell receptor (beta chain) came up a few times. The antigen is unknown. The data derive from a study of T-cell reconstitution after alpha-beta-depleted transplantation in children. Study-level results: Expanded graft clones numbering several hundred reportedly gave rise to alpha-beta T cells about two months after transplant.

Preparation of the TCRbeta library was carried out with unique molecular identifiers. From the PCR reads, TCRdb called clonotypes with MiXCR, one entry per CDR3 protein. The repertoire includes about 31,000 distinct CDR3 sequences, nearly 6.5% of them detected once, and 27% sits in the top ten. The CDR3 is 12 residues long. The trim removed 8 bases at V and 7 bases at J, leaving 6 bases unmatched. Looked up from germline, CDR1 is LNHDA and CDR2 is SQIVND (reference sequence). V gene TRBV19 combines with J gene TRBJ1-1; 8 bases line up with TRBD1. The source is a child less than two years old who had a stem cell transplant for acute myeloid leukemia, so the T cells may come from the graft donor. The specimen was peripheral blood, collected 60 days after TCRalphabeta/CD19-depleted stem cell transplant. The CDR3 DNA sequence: TGTGCCAGTCCCCGGACAGGGCGTGAAGCTTTCTTT. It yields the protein CASPRTGREAFF.